The sequence of this T cell receptor beta chain was determined in a study of blood T cell repertoires in COVID-19. Across the study: From T cells, B-cell-depleted T cells, or PBMCs came the material, which was cDNA or gDNA.

Per the original data handling: Amplification with reference gene primers provided the estimates of nucleated cell counts. Clones were read by immunoSEQ multiplex PCR, and TCRdb kept only the in-frame ones, dropping some. The V and J calls and clone size come from that table; D and trimming were worked out from the DNA. The sample records 60,000 to 90,000 clones, 70% to 90% being singletons. This clone was detected a few times. This receptor was obtained from a human donor in a cohort sampled during active COVID-19. Sequenced: peripheral blood.

As DNA, the CDR3 is TGTGCCAGCAGCGGAGGGAGGACGCAGTATTTT. It is translated as CASSGGRTQYF. The chain joins TRBV5-8 to TRBJ2-3; perhaps TRBD2 as D (6 bases). V was clipped by 4 bases and J by 9 bases, with 9 bases between them. The germline CDR1 and CDR2 sequences are SGHTS and YDEGEE. CDR3 length: 11 residues. Full variable domain (rest looked up from reference TRBV5-8 and TRBJ2-3): EAGVTQSPTHLIKTRGQQATLRCSPISGHTSVYWYQQALGLGLQFLLWYDEGEERNRGNFPPRFSGRQFPNYSSELNVNALELEDSALYLCASSGGRTQYFGPGTRLTVL.